Listed below are T cell receptor beta chains from one sample, sequenced in a study of blood T cell repertoires in COVID-19. Using immunoSEQ multiplex PCR, the repertoire was profiled, and TCRdb retains in-frame clones only, with some absent. The table includes fewer than 200,000 clones, under 85% detected once. The sequencing input was peripheral blood. The receptors shown here come from a man in his 60s who had recovered from COVID-19. Both conserved end residues are part of each CDR3. Fields, in order: D gene, V gene, clone size, J gene, CDR3 protein, CDR3 DNA. D genes are given only for firm matches. Size is stated for part of the rows, as once, few or many counts, or as a class when the clone is expanded.

d_call: TRBD1
v_call: TRBV5-5
clone_size: .
j_call: TRBJ2-6
cdr3_aa: CASSRSDRESSGANVLTF
cdr3_nt: TGTGCCAGCAGCCGGAGCGACAGGGAGAGCTCTGGGGCCAACGTCCTGACTTTC

d_call: .
v_call: TRBV21-1
clone_size: .
j_call: TRBJ2-1
cdr3_aa: CASSRDPAGGFYNEQFF
cdr3_nt: TGTGCCAGCAGCCGGGATCCGGCGGGGGGATTCTACAATGAGCAGTTCTTC

d_call: .
v_call: TRBV7-9
clone_size: few
j_call: TRBJ1-2
cdr3_aa: CASSLAGANYGYTF
cdr3_nt: TGTGCCAGCAGCTTAGCGGGAGCTAACTATGGCTACACCTTC

d_call: TRBD1
v_call: TRBV9
clone_size: .
j_call: TRBJ2-7
cdr3_aa: CASSDSERTGSPYEQYF
cdr3_nt: TGTGCCAGCAGCGATTCAGAACGGACAGGTTCACCCTACGAGCAGTACTTC

d_call: .
v_call: TRBV5-1
clone_size: .
j_call: TRBJ1-5
cdr3_aa: CASSLGGDNQPQHF
cdr3_nt: TGCGCCAGCAGCTTGGGGGGAGACAATCAGCCCCAGCATTTT

d_call: .
v_call: TRBV7-3
clone_size: .
j_call: TRBJ1-4
cdr3_aa: CASSRYGGTNEKLFF
cdr3_nt: TGTGCCAGCAGCCGGTACGGTGGAACTAATGAAAAACTGTTTTTT

d_call: TRBD1
v_call: TRBV10-2
clone_size: .
j_call: TRBJ1-2
cdr3_aa: CASSRGQGAHGYTF
cdr3_nt: TGCGCCAGCAGCCGGGGTCAGGGGGCCCATGGCTACACCTTC

d_call: .
v_call: TRBV4-1
clone_size: few
j_call: TRBJ1-1
cdr3_aa: CASSPLGTKGTEAFF
cdr3_nt: TGCGCCAGCAGCCCTCTCGGGACAAAGGGGACTGAAGCTTTCTTT

d_call: .
v_call: TRBV19
clone_size: .
j_call: TRBJ1-4
cdr3_aa: CASSIDSATNEKLFF
cdr3_nt: TGTGCCAGTAGTATTGACAGCGCAACTAATGAAAAACTGTTTTTT

d_call: .
v_call: TRBV2
clone_size: .
j_call: TRBJ1-5
cdr3_aa: CASSYGRGQPQHF
cdr3_nt: TGTGCCAGCAGTTACGGCAGGGGACAGCCCCAGCATTTT

d_call: TRBD2
v_call: TRBV29-1
clone_size: .
j_call: TRBJ2-2
cdr3_aa: CSVEDLGGATGELFF
cdr3_nt: TGCAGCGTTGAAGATCTGGGAGGGGCCACCGGGGAGCTGTTTTTT

d_call: .
v_call: TRBV14
clone_size: .
j_call: TRBJ1-2
cdr3_aa: CASSQVRSYGYTF
cdr3_nt: TGTGCCAGCAGCCAAGTCCGGAGTTATGGCTACACCTTC

d_call: TRBD2
v_call: TRBV5-1
clone_size: .
j_call: TRBJ2-7
cdr3_aa: CASSFTSGGSSSYEQYF
cdr3_nt: TGCGCCAGCAGCTTTACTAGCGGGGGTTCTAGCTCCTACGAGCAGTACTTC

d_call: TRBD1
v_call: TRBV13
clone_size: once
j_call: TRBJ2-5
cdr3_aa: CASSRLGTAQETQYF
cdr3_nt: TGTGCCAGCAGCCGTCTGGGGACAGCACAAGAGACCCAGTACTTC

d_call: .
v_call: TRBV5-6
clone_size: few
j_call: TRBJ1-5
cdr3_aa: CASSRSAKNQPQHF
cdr3_nt: TGTGCCAGCAGCCGGTCCGCAAAGAATCAGCCCCAGCATTTT

d_call: .
v_call: TRBV6-5
clone_size: once
j_call: TRBJ2-1
cdr3_aa: CASSYSKGEREQFF
cdr3_nt: TGTGCCAGCAGTTACTCGAAAGGGGAACGGGAGCAGTTCTTC

d_call: .
v_call: TRBV6-5
clone_size: .
j_call: TRBJ1-4
cdr3_aa: CASSTGGNEKLFF
cdr3_nt: TGTGCCAGCTCGACAGGCGGGAATGAAAAACTGTTTTTT

d_call: .
v_call: TRBV10-3
clone_size: .
j_call: TRBJ2-4
cdr3_aa: CAISEGPDSAKNIQYF
cdr3_nt: TGTGCCATCAGTGAGGGCCCCGACAGCGCCAAAAACATTCAGTACTTC

d_call: .
v_call: TRBV3-1/TRBV3-2
clone_size: .
j_call: TRBJ1-5
cdr3_aa: CASSIQGEPQHF
cdr3_nt: TGTGCCAGCAGCATTCAGGGTGAGCCCCAGCATTTT

d_call: TRBD2
v_call: TRBV5-4
clone_size: .
j_call: TRBJ2-2
cdr3_aa: CASSSGLAGGSNTGELFF
cdr3_nt: TGTGCCAGCAGCTCCGGACTAGCGGGGGGTTCGAACACCGGGGAGCTGTTTTTT

d_call: .
v_call: TRBV7-2
clone_size: .
j_call: TRBJ1-2
cdr3_aa: CASSSVSGGNYGYTF
cdr3_nt: TGTGCCAGCAGCTCCGTTTCCGGGGGGAACTATGGCTACACCTTC

d_call: .
v_call: TRBV6-5
clone_size: .
j_call: TRBJ1-3
cdr3_aa: CVSTWLGGNTIYF
cdr3_nt: TGTGTCTCAACCTGGCTCGGCGGTAACACCATATATTTT

d_call: TRBD1
v_call: TRBV5-1
clone_size: .
j_call: TRBJ1-4
cdr3_aa: CASSPGGGDHEKLFF
cdr3_nt: TGCGCCAGCAGCCCAGGGGGCGGCGATCATGAAAAACTGTTTTTT

d_call: TRBD1
v_call: TRBV6-5
clone_size: .
j_call: TRBJ2-3
cdr3_aa: CASSSRDRGTDTQYF
cdr3_nt: TGTGCCAGCAGCAGTCGGGACAGGGGCACAGATACGCAGTATTTT

d_call: .
v_call: TRBV7-2
clone_size: few
j_call: TRBJ1-5
cdr3_aa: CASSLVRDQPQHF
cdr3_nt: TGTGCCAGCAGCTTAGTTCGGGATCAGCCCCAGCATTTT

d_call: TRBD1
v_call: TRBV6-2/TRBV6-3
clone_size: .
j_call: TRBJ2-5
cdr3_aa: CASSYSGQGWETQYF
cdr3_nt: TGTGCCAGCAGTTACTCCGGACAGGGCTGGGAGACCCAGTACTTC

d_call: TRBD2
v_call: TRBV13
clone_size: .
j_call: TRBJ2-1
cdr3_aa: CASRDTGTSADEQFF
cdr3_nt: TGTGCCAGCAGGGATACCGGGACTAGCGCCGATGAGCAGTTCTTC

d_call: .
v_call: TRBV7-9
clone_size: .
j_call: TRBJ1-6
cdr3_aa: CASSLGSGSPLHF
cdr3_nt: TGTGCCAGCAGCTTAGGTTCGGGATCACCCCTCCACTTT

d_call: TRBD2
v_call: TRBV30
clone_size: .
j_call: TRBJ2-7
cdr3_aa: CAWGRGGEREQYF
cdr3_nt: TGTGCCTGGGGGCGGGGAGGGGAACGCGAGCAGTACTTC

d_call: .
v_call: TRBV5-6
clone_size: few
j_call: TRBJ1-5
cdr3_aa: CASRNGPGSNQPQHF
cdr3_nt: TGTGCCAGCAGAAACGGGCCGGGAAGCAATCAGCCCCAGCATTTT

d_call: TRBD1
v_call: TRBV5-6
clone_size: .
j_call: TRBJ2-7
cdr3_aa: CASSLGQGISYEQYF
cdr3_nt: TGTGCCAGCAGCTTGGGACAGGGAATCTCCTACGAGCAGTACTTC

d_call: .
v_call: TRBV21-1
clone_size: .
j_call: TRBJ1-4
cdr3_aa: CASSFKKGADEKLFF
cdr3_nt: TGTGCCAGCAGCTTTAAAAAGGGGGCGGATGAAAAACTGTTTTTT

d_call: .
v_call: TRBV5-1
clone_size: .
j_call: TRBJ2-7
cdr3_aa: CASSSTGPYEQYF
cdr3_nt: TGCGCCAGCAGCTCCACAGGGCCCTACGAGCAGTACTTC

d_call: .
v_call: TRBV5-1
clone_size: .
j_call: TRBJ1-4
cdr3_aa: CASSLAATNEKLFF
cdr3_nt: TGCGCCAGCAGCTTGGCGGCAACTAATGAAAAACTGTTTTTT

d_call: .
v_call: TRBV6-5
clone_size: .
j_call: TRBJ1-2
cdr3_aa: CASSHPSGAYGYTF
cdr3_nt: TGTGCCAGCAGTCATCCATCAGGGGCCTATGGCTACACCTTC

d_call: TRBD1
v_call: TRBV19
clone_size: .
j_call: TRBJ2-7
cdr3_aa: CASTGGQGFYEQYF
cdr3_nt: TGTGCCAGTACCGGGGGACAGGGATTCTACGAGCAGTACTTC

d_call: .
v_call: TRBV13
clone_size: .
j_call: TRBJ1-1
cdr3_aa: CASSSTGGGSWVEAFF
cdr3_nt: TGTGCCAGCAGCTCGACCGGCGGGGGAAGTTGGGTTGAAGCTTTCTTT

d_call: .
v_call: TRBV7-2
clone_size: .
j_call: TRBJ2-7
cdr3_aa: CASSLQAASLSYEQYF
cdr3_nt: TGTGCCAGCAGCTTACAGGCCGCCTCACTTTCCTACGAGCAGTACTTC

d_call: TRBD1
v_call: TRBV3-1/TRBV3-2
clone_size: .
j_call: TRBJ1-2
cdr3_aa: CASQGGNYGYTF
cdr3_nt: TGTGCCAGCCAGGGGGGTAACTATGGCTACACCTTC

d_call: .
v_call: TRBV2
clone_size: .
j_call: TRBJ1-5
cdr3_aa: CASSDLSGNQPQHF
cdr3_nt: TGTGCCAGCAGTGATTTGTCGGGGAATCAGCCCCAGCATTTT

d_call: .
v_call: TRBV5-5
clone_size: .
j_call: TRBJ1-4
cdr3_aa: CASSQGFVNEKLFF
cdr3_nt: TGTGCCAGCAGCCAGGGGTTCGTAAATGAAAAACTGTTTTTT

d_call: .
v_call: TRBV30
clone_size: .
j_call: TRBJ1-6
cdr3_aa: CAWSGEATPNSPLHF
cdr3_nt: TGTGCCTGGAGCGGGGAGGCCACCCCTAATTCACCCCTCCACTTT

d_call: TRBD1
v_call: TRBV5-6
clone_size: .
j_call: TRBJ1-4
cdr3_aa: CASSLAGGEKLFF
cdr3_nt: TGTGCCAGCAGCTTGGCAGGGGGAGAAAAACTGTTTTTT

d_call: .
v_call: TRBV6-5
clone_size: .
j_call: TRBJ1-1
cdr3_aa: CASERGSSEAFF
cdr3_nt: TGTGCCAGCGAGAGGGGGAGTTCTGAAGCTTTCTTT

d_call: .
v_call: TRBV24-1
clone_size: .
j_call: TRBJ1-1
cdr3_aa: CATSDTFGQEAFF
cdr3_nt: TGTGCCACCAGTGATACTTTCGGACAGGAAGCTTTCTTT

d_call: .
v_call: TRBV7-6
clone_size: .
j_call: TRBJ2-2
cdr3_aa: CASSLQGSSTGELFF
cdr3_nt: TGTGCCAGCAGCTTACAGGGGTCGAGCACCGGGGAGCTGTTTTTT

d_call: .
v_call: TRBV6-6
clone_size: .
j_call: TRBJ1-2
cdr3_aa: CASSYEYGYTF
cdr3_nt: TGTGCCAGCAGTTATGAGTATGGCTACACCTTC

d_call: .
v_call: TRBV25-1
clone_size: .
j_call: TRBJ2-4
cdr3_aa: CASSEAGKNIQYF
cdr3_nt: TGTGCCAGCAGTGAAGCCGGCAAAAACATTCAGTACTTC

d_call: TRBD1
v_call: TRBV19
clone_size: many
j_call: TRBJ2-7
cdr3_aa: CASSRDSFYEQYF
cdr3_nt: TGTGCCAGTAGTAGGGACAGCTTCTACGAGCAGTACTTC

d_call: .
v_call: TRBV3-1/TRBV3-2
clone_size: .
j_call: TRBJ2-1
cdr3_aa: CASSHPSWGREQFF
cdr3_nt: TGTGCCAGCAGCCATCCCTCGTGGGGGAGGGAGCAGTTCTTC

d_call: TRBD1
v_call: TRBV4-2
clone_size: .
j_call: TRBJ2-5
cdr3_aa: CASSQDPGDRGSKTQYF
cdr3_nt: TGTGCCAGCAGCCAAGATCCAGGGGACAGGGGGAGTAAGACCCAGTACTTC

d_call: TRBD2
v_call: TRBV3-1/TRBV3-2
clone_size: once
j_call: TRBJ2-3
cdr3_aa: CASSHGGGDTDTQYF
cdr3_nt: TGTGCCAGCAGCCACGGCGGGGGGGATACAGATACGCAGTATTTT

d_call: TRBD1
v_call: TRBV5-4
clone_size: .
j_call: TRBJ1-2
cdr3_aa: CASSAGQNSNYGYTF
cdr3_nt: TGTGCCAGCAGCGCGGGACAGAACTCTAACTATGGCTACACCTTC

d_call: TRBD2
v_call: TRBV7-3
clone_size: .
j_call: TRBJ2-1
cdr3_aa: CASSLELAGGPGNEQFF
cdr3_nt: TGTGCCAGCAGCTTAGAGCTAGCGGGGGGCCCAGGTAATGAGCAGTTCTTC